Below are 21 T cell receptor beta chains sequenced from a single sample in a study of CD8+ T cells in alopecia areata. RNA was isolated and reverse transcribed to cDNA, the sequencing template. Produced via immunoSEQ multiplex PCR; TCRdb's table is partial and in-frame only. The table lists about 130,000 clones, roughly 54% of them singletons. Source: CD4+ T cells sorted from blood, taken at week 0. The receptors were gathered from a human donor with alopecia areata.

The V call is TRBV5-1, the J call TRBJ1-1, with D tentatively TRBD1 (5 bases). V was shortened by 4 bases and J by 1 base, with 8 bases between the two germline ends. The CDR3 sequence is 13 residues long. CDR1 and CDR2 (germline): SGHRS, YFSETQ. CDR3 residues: CASSPTENTEAFF. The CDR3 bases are TGCGCCAGCAGCCCGACAGAGAACACTGAAGCTTTCTTT.

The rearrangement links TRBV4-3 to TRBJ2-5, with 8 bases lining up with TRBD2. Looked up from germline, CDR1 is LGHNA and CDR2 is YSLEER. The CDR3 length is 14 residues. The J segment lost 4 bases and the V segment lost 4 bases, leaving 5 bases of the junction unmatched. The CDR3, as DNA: TGCGCCAGCAGCCCTCTCGCGGGGGGAGAGACCCAGTACTTC. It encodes CASSPLAGGETQYF.

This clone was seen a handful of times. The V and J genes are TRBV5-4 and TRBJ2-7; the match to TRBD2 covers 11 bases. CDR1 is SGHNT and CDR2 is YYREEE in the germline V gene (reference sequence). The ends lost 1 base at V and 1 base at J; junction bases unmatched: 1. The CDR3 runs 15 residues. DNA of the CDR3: TGTGCCAGCAGCTTGCTAGCGGGAGGATCCTACGAGCAGTACTTC. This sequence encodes CASSLLAGGSYEQYF.

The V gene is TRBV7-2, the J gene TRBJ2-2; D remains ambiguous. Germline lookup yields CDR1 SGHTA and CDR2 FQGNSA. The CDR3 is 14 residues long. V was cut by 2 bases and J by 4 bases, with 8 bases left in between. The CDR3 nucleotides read TGTGCCAGCAGCTTACTGCAATTCACCGGGGAGCTGTTTTTT. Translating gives CASSLLQFTGELFF.

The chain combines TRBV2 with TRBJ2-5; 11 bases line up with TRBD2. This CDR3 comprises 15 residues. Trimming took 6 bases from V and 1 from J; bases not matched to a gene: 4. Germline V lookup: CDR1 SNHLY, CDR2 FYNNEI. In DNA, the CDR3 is TGTGCCAGCAGCCGACTAGCGGGGTCCCAAGAGACCCAGTACTTC. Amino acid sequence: CASSRLAGSQETQYF.

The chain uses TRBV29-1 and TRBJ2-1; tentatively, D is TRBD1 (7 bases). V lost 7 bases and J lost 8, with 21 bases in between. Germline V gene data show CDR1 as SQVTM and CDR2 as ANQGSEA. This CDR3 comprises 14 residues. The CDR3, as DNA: TGCAGCGCCGTGAAGGCAGGGGGGCAGGATGAGCAGTTCTTC. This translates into CSAVKAGGQDEQFF.

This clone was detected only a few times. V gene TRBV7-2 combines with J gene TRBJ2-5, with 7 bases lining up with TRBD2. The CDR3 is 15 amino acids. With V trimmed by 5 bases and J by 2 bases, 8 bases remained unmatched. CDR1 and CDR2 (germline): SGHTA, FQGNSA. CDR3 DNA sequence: TGTGCCAGCAGCAAACCCAGCGGGGTACAAGAGACCCAGTACTTC. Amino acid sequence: CASSKPSGVQETQYF.

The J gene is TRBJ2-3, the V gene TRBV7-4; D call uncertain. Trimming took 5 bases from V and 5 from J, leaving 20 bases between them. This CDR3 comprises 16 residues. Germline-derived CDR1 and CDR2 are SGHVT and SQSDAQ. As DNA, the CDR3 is TGTGCCAGCAGCCCATCCCTCGGGCCAGGATTAGATACGCAGTATTTT. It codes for CASSPSLGPGLDTQYF.

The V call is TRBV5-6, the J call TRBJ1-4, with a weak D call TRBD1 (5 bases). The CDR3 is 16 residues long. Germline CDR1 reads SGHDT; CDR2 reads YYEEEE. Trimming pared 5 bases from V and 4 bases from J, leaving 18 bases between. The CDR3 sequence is CASSRGTVQFNEKLFF. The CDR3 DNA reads TGTGCCAGCAGTCGCGGGACGGTTCAATTTAATGAAAAACTGTTTTTT.

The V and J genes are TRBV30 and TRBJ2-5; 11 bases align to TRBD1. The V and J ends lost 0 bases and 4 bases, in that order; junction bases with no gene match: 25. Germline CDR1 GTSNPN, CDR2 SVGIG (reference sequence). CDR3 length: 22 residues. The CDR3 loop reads CAWSVRGPWIGTGGRVGETQYF. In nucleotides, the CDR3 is TGTGCCTGGAGTGTACGAGGACCTTGGATCGGGACAGGGGGTAGGGTAGGAGAGACCCAGTACTTC.

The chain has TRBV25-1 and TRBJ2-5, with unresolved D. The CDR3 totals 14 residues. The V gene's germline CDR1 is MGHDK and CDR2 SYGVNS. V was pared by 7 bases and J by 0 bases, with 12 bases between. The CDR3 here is CASTSHRDQETQYF. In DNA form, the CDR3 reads TGTGCCAGCACCTCCCACCGGGACCAAGAGACCCAGTACTTC.

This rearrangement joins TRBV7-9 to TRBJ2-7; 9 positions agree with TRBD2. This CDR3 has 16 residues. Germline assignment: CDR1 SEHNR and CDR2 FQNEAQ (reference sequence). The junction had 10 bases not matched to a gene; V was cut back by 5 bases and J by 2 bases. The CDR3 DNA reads TGTGCCAGCAGCGAAATCACTAGCGGGCGAACCTACGAGCAGTACTTC. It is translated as CASSEITSGRTYEQYF.

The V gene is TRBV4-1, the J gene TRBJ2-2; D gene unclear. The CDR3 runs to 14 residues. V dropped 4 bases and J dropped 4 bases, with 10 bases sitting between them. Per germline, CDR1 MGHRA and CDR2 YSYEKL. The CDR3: CASSPTSSTGELFF. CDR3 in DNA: TGCGCCAGCAGCCCCACTTCTAGCACCGGGGAGCTGTTTTTT.

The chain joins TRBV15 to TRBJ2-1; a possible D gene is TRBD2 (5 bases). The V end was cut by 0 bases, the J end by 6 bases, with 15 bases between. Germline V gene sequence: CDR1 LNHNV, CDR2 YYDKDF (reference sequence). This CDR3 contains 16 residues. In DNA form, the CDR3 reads TGTGCCACCAGCAGAGACGAGGTCTCGGCGGGCAATGAGCAGTTCTTC. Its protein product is CATSRDEVSAGNEQFF.

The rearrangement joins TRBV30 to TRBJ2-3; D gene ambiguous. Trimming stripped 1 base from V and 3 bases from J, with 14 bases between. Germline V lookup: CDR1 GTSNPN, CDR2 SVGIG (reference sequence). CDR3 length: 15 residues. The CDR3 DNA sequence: TGTGCCTGGAGTGGCCCGGCCTCCCGAACAGATACGCAGTATTTT. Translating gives CAWSGPASRTDTQYF.

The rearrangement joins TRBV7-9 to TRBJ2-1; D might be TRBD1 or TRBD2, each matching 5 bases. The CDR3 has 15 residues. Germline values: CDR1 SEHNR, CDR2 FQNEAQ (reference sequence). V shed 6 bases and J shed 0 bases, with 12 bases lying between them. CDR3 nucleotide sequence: TGTGCCAGCAGGGAAAAGGGGAGCTCCTACAATGAGCAGTTCTTC. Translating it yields CASREKGSSYNEQFF.

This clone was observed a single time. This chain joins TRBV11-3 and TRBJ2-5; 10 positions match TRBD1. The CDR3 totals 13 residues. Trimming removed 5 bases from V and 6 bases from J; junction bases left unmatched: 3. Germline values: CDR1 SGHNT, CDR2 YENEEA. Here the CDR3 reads CASSRDRGQTQYF. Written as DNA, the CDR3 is TGTGCCAGCAGCCGGGACAGGGGACAGACCCAGTACTTC.

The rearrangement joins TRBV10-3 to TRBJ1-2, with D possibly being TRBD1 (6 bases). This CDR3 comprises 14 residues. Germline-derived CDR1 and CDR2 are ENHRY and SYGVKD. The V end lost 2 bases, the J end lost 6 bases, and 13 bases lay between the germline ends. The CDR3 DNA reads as TGTGCCATCAGTGAGGCAGGGGCATTTCATGGCTACACCTTC. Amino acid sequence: CAISEAGAFHGYTF.

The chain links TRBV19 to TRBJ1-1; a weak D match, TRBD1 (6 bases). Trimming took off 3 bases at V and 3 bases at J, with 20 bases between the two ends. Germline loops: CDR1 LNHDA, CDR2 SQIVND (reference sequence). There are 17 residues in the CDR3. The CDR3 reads CASSIDEGSGEHTEAFF. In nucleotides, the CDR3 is TGTGCCAGTAGTATCGATGAGGGCTCAGGGGAACACACTGAAGCTTTCTTT.

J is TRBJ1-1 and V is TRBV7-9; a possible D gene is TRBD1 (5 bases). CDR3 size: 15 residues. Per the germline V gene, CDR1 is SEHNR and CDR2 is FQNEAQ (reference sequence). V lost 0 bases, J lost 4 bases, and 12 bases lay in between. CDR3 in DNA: TGTGCCAGCAGCTTAGCGAGGGGTATCGGCACTGAAGCTTTCTTT. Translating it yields CASSLARGIGTEAFF. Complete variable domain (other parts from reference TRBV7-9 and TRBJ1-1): DTGVSQNPRHKITKRGQNVTFRCDPISEHNRLYWYRQTLGQGPEFLTYFQNEAQLEKSRLLSDRFSAERPKGSFSTLEIQRTEQGDSAMYLCASSLARGIGTEAFFGQGTRLTVV.

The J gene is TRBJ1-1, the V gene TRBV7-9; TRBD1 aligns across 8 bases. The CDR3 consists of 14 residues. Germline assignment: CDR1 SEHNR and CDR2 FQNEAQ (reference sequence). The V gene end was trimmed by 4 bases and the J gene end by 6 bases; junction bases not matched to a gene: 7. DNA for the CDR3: TGTGCCAGCAGCTCACAGGGGGGAGTTGCTGAAGCTTTCTTT. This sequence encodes CASSSQGGVAEAFF. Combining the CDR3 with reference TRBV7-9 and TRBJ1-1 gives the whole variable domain DTGVSQNPRHKITKRGQNVTFRCDPISEHNRLYWYRQTLGQGPEFLTYFQNEAQLEKSRLLSDRFSAERPKGSFSTLEIQRTEQGDSAMYLCASSSQGGVAEAFFGQGTRLTVV.